A single TCR beta chain is shown here with its context. What it binds is not known. CDR3 size: 13 residues. Germline CDR1 LNHDA, CDR2 SQIVND (reference sequence). With 8 bases removed from V and 1 base from J, the gap between germline ends came to 12 bases. This sample was included in a study of cytomegalovirus exposure and HLA in healthy donors. Study results and caveats: Data from an earlier analysis indicated that most TCR beta V segments were productive either about 87% or about 30% of the time.

The PCR ran on 60 Vbeta and 13 Jbeta primers. The assay was immunoSEQ multiplex PCR, and TCRdb's table has in-frame clones only and misses some. The profile shows about 100,000 clones, 76% of them singletons. The rearrangement joins TRBV19 to TRBJ2-7; D is possibly TRBD1 (6 bases). The sequencing input was PBMCs. This TCR was recovered from a woman under 30 in good health and CMV-seropositive. The CDR3 DNA reads TGTGCCAGTGCTTACACAGGGTCCTACGAGCAGTACTTC. Translated, it gives CASAYTGSYEQYF.